The 30 T cell receptor beta chains listed next were all sequenced from one sample in a study of T cell changes during pregnancy in multiple sclerosis. Generated by immunoSEQ multiplex PCR, the TCRdb table keeps only in-frame clones and is missing some. Of around 61,000 clones in the sample, over 80% were seen once. The input for sequencing was peripheral blood, taken in the first trimester of pregnancy. Source of these receptors: a female donor in good health, enrolled as a control in a pregnancy study.

DNA for the CDR3: TGTGCCAGTAGTATCCTTGGGGGACTCCGCAATGAGCAGTTCTTC. Translating gives CASSILGGLRNEQFF. The gene calls are TRBV19 and TRBJ2-1; D might be TRBD2 (6 bases). The ends were cut back, 3 bases at V and 6 bases at J, with 15 bases in the middle. Looked up from germline, CDR1 is LNHDA and CDR2 is SQIVND (reference sequence). The CDR3 is 15 residues long.

This clone appeared a single time. The chain is built from TRBV6-5 and TRBJ1-5; D ambiguous. Germline V gene lookup returns CDR1 MNHEY and CDR2 SVGAGI. This CDR3 comprises 14 residues. V lost 6 bases and J lost 2, with 11 bases in between. The CDR3 nucleotides read TGTGCCAGCAGATTGAGGCCAGGCAATCAGCCCCAGCATTTT. Its translation: CASRLRPGNQPQHF.

The chain carries TRBV11-1 and TRBJ2-5; 14 bases agree with TRBD2. The CDR3 has 18 amino acids. Germline V gene sequence: CDR1 SGHAT, CDR2 FQDESV (reference sequence). Trimming at V came to 5 bases and at J to 0 bases, leaving 8 bases not matched to a gene. In DNA form, the CDR3 reads TGTGCCAGCAGCGTCGGGACTAGCGGGGGATGGTACCAAGAGACCCAGTACTTC. Translated, it gives CASSVGTSGGWYQETQYF.

The V and J genes are TRBV4-3 and TRBJ2-1, with D unresolved. Germline CDR1 and CDR2: LGHNA and YSLEER. The CDR3 length is 13 residues. Trimming removed 0 bases from V and 9 bases from J, with 9 bases in between. CDR3 coding DNA: TGCGCCAGCAGCCAAGAATGGAGTTCTGAGCAGTTCTTC. Its protein is CASSQEWSSEQFF.

This sequence joins TRBV5-6 and TRBJ2-3, with TRBD2 matching over 14 bases. In germline, CDR1 is SGHDT, CDR2 YYEEEE. The CDR3 length is 16 residues. J gave up 1 base and V 5 bases, and 3 bases lay outside the gene matches. This CDR3 is CASSQGLAGGTDTQYF. CDR3 DNA: TGTGCCAGCAGTCAGGGACTAGCGGGAGGCACAGATACGCAGTATTTT.

The rearrangement joins TRBV7-2 to TRBJ2-5; maybe TRBD1 (6 bases). In germline, CDR1 is SGHTA, CDR2 FQGNSA. The V gene lost 5 bases and the J gene lost 5 bases, with 18 bases spanning the gap. The CDR3 is 15 residues long. This CDR3 reads CASSRGMGAPETQYF. The CDR3 coding sequence is TGTGCCAGCAGCCGGGGTATGGGGGCCCCCGAGACCCAGTACTTC.

The chain employs TRBV5-1 and TRBJ2-7, with 7 positions matching TRBD1. V was clipped by 5 bases and J by 0 bases; unmatched bases: 8. Looked up from germline, CDR1 is SGHRS and CDR2 is YFSETQ. This CDR3 is 15 amino acids long. The CDR3 DNA reads as TGCGCCAGCAGTTCCGGACAGGTTAGCTCCTACGAGCAGTACTTC. This codes for CASSSGQVSSYEQYF.

The genes are TRBV9 and TRBJ2-1; possible D gene TRBD1, 6 bases. Germline CDR1 reads SGDLS; CDR2 reads YYNGEE. CDR3 length: 14 residues. Trimming left V 0 bases short and J 8 bases short, with 12 bases between. The CDR3 loop is CASSVVGGIDEQFF. CDR3 sequence (DNA): TGTGCCAGCAGCGTAGTAGGGGGAATAGATGAGCAGTTCTTC.

This clone was picked up a small number of times. The chain uses TRBV30 and TRBJ1-1, with 7 positions matching TRBD1. There are 13 residues in the CDR3. J lost 3 bases, V lost 2 bases, and 3 bases had no gene match. Germline-derived CDR1 and CDR2 are GTSNPN and SVGIG (reference sequence). The CDR3 DNA follows: TGTGCCTGGAGTAGCCAGGGGGACACTGAAGCTTTCTTT. Its protein product is CAWSSQGDTEAFF.

The chain carries TRBV9 and TRBJ1-1; D not resolved. Germline V gene data show CDR1 as SGDLS and CDR2 as YYNGEE. This CDR3 comprises 12 residues. V lost 0 bases, J lost 8 bases, and 8 bases lay in between. CDR3 region: CASSVVGREAFF. Written as DNA, the CDR3 is TGTGCCAGCAGCGTAGTTGGTAGAGAAGCTTTCTTT.

The chain combines TRBV5-5 with TRBJ1-2; 8 positions match TRBD1. Per the germline V gene, CDR1 is SGHKS and CDR2 is YYEKEE (reference sequence). Losses at the gene ends were 3 bases for V and 7 bases for J; bases not matched to a gene: 8. The CDR3 runs 14 residues. CDR3 in DNA: TGTGCCAGCAGCTCCGGACAGGGAGCAGTTGGCTACACCTTC. Translated: CASSSGQGAVGYTF.

This clone was observed once. The gene calls are TRBV4-2 and TRBJ2-1; 10 nucleotides align to TRBD2. In germline, CDR1 is LGHNA, CDR2 YNFKEQ. The CDR3 is 14 residues long. V lost 6 bases and J lost 3; bases outside the gene matches: 2. CDR3 residues: CASRLAGNYNEQFF. DNA of the CDR3: TGTGCCAGCAGACTAGCGGGGAACTACAATGAGCAGTTCTTC.

The gene calls are TRBV19 and TRBJ1-1; 9 nucleotides align to TRBD1. V trimming: 3 bases; J trimming: 7 bases; junction bases outside the gene matches: 3. This CDR3 is built from 13 residues. Germline V gives CDR1 LNHDA, CDR2 SQIVND (reference sequence). CDR3 in amino acids: CASSMGQGIEAFF. CDR3 bases: TGTGCCAGTAGTATGGGACAGGGTATTGAAGCTTTCTTT.

This clone has more than one count but fewer than ten. This chain links TRBV9 with TRBJ1-3; D uncertain. This CDR3 region has 12 residues. Germline CDR1 reads SGDLS; CDR2 reads YYNGEE. Trimming took 4 bases from V and 11 from J, leaving 13 bases between them. CDR3 amino acids: CASSFEGSPIYF. The CDR3 DNA reads TGTGCCAGCAGCTTCGAGGGCAGCCCCATATATTTT.

The chain links TRBV30 to TRBJ2-3; TRBD2 matches at 9 bases. This CDR3 region has 23 residues. Germline V lookup: CDR1 GTSNPN, CDR2 SVGIG (reference sequence). J was trimmed by 6 bases and V by 1 base; bases with no gene match: 32. CDR3 DNA sequence: TGTGCCTGGAGTGCCTGGGACCAAAGAGGGCGGGGGGGCAGTCCACCGTCGGCTGATACGCAGTATTTT. It yields the protein CAWSAWDQRGRGGSPPSADTQYF.

The V call is TRBV10-3, the J call TRBJ1-5, with TRBD1 matching over 7 bases. This CDR3 comprises 12 residues. Trimming took 9 bases from V and 5 from J; bases not matched to a gene: 4. The V gene's germline CDR1 is ENHRY and CDR2 SYGVKD. The DNA of the CDR3 is TGTGCCATATGGGACAGAGATCAGCCCCAGCATTTT. It translates to CAIWDRDQPQHF.

The V call is TRBV30, the J call TRBJ2-7; 9 bases are a match to TRBD1. Germline trimming cut 5 bases from V and 4 bases from J; bases unmatched to any gene: 6. The CDR3 is 13 residues long. Germline assignment: CDR1 GTSNPN and CDR2 SVGIG (reference sequence). The CDR3 loop is CAWDPGTGYEQYF. The DNA for the CDR3 is TGTGCCTGGGACCCCGGGACAGGGTACGAGCAGTACTTC.

In nucleotides, the CDR3 is TGTGCCAGCAGTTTCATTCAGGGGGCGGCTCAGCCCCAGCATTTT. It translates to CASSFIQGAAQPQHF. The chain joins TRBV28 to TRBJ1-5; TRBD1 aligns across 8 bases. CDR3 length: 15 residues. Germline values: CDR1 MDHEN, CDR2 SYDVKM. V lost 3 bases, J lost 6 bases, and 7 bases stayed unmatched.

This clone was found once. This sequence joins TRBV4-3 and TRBJ1-1; weak D call: TRBD1 (5 bases). Per the germline V gene, CDR1 is LGHNA and CDR2 is YSLEER. V was shortened by 2 bases and J by 4 bases, with 11 bases between the two germline ends. The CDR3 is 14 residues long. Here the CDR3 DNA reads TGCGCCAGCAGCCAATACGAAGGGGTCACTGAAGCTTTCTTT. Translating it yields CASSQYEGVTEAFF.

The chain couples TRBV9 to TRBJ2-7; D is perhaps TRBD1 (5 bases). The CDR3 covers 12 residues. The germline gives CDR1 SGDLS, CDR2 YYNGEE. V was pared by 3 bases and J by 2 bases, with 6 bases between. The CDR3 DNA follows: TGTGCCAGCAGCGAGGACACCTACGAGCAGTACTTC. Translated, it gives CASSEDTYEQYF.

This sequence joins TRBV30 and TRBJ1-2; maybe TRBD1 (5 bases). This CDR3 has 13 residues. Germline CDR1 and CDR2: GTSNPN and SVGIG (reference sequence). The V and J ends lost 4 bases and 4 bases respectively, with 13 bases between them. In DNA form, the CDR3 reads TGTGCCTGGACCACCGGGGGACTCTATGGCTACACCTTC. This sequence encodes CAWTTGGLYGYTF.

This clone was detected once. The genes are TRBV4-2 and TRBJ1-4, with D possibly matching TRBD1 (5 bases). Germline CDR1 LGHNA, CDR2 YNFKEQ. The CDR3 sequence is 21 residues long. With 1 base removed from V and 5 bases from J, the gap between germline ends came to 29 bases. The CDR3 protein is CASSQAYGFGRAGGMNEKLFF. The CDR3 DNA sequence: TGTGCCAGCAGCCAAGCTTACGGCTTTGGCAGGGCCGGGGGAATGAATGAAAAACTGTTTTTT.

The chain is built from TRBV4-2 and TRBJ2-7; TRBD2 aligns across 13 bases. J lost 3 bases, V lost 1 base, and 0 bases had no gene match. Germline loops: CDR1 LGHNA, CDR2 YNFKEQ. The CDR3 loop spans 15 amino acids. CDR3 nucleotides: TGTGCCAGCAGCCAAGGGACTAGCGGGGGCTACGAGCAGTACTTC. Translating gives CASSQGTSGGYEQYF.

In this sample, this clone turned up once. The germline gene is not matched at one end of the junction; a read error may be the cause. V usage is TRBV28 and J usage is TRBJ2-1; 8 bases agree with TRBD2. The CDR3 is 15 residues long. Germline loops: CDR1 MDHEN, CDR2 SYDVKM. CDR3 DNA: TGTGCCGGCAGCCTAAGGACTAGCCTTAGAAATGAGCAGTTCTTC. Its translation: CAGSLRTSLRNEQFF.

V and J are TRBV2 and TRBJ1-2; 7 bases fit TRBD1. This CDR3 contains 15 residues. With 2 bases clipped from V and 4 bases from J, the junction kept 7 bases outside the gene matches. The germline gives CDR1 SNHLY, CDR2 FYNNEI. Written as DNA, the CDR3 is TGTGCCAGCAGTGAATCCTCGACAGGGCCCTATGGCTACACCTTC. Translating it yields CASSESSTGPYGYTF.

This clone came up once. Here the CDR3 reads CAWRVRSTGIQYF. The CDR3 nucleotides read TGTGCCTGGAGAGTAAGGTCTACGGGCATTCAGTACTTC. The chain links TRBV30 to TRBJ2-4; no clear D. The V end was cut by 3 bases, the J end by 9 bases, with 15 bases between. This CDR3 region has 13 residues. CDR1 is GTSNPN, CDR2 SVGIG, per germline (reference sequence).

The gene calls are TRBV7-2 and TRBJ2-5; TRBD2 matches 9 bases. The CDR3 extends over 16 amino acids. Germline CDR1 and CDR2: SGHTA and FQGNSA. V lost 3 bases to trimming and J lost 1 base; unmatched junction nucleotides: 6. In DNA form, the CDR3 reads TGTGCCAGCAGCTTCGCCGGGACTAGCTCCCAAGAGACCCAGTACTTC. It yields the protein CASSFAGTSSQETQYF.

In this sample, this clone turned up once. The rearrangement joins TRBV5-1 to TRBJ2-5, with TRBD1 as a possible D gene (6 bases). The CDR3 consists of 16 residues. The V end was cut by 3 bases, the J end by 0 bases, with 15 bases between. The V gene's germline CDR1 is SGHRS and CDR2 YFSETQ. DNA of the CDR3: TGCGCCAGCAGCTCGCGAGGGACACATTACCAAGAGACCCAGTACTTC. Protein sequence: CASSSRGTHYQETQYF.

V is TRBV5-6 and J is TRBJ2-4; TRBD2 might be the D (6 bases). V was clipped by 2 bases and J by 8 bases, with 14 bases between them. The CDR3 totals 14 residues. CDR1 is SGHDT, CDR2 YYEEEE, per germline. CDR3 DNA sequence: TGTGCCAGCAGCTTCGGGACTGGGTATGACATTCAGTACTTC. Amino acids: CASSFGTGYDIQYF.

The chain links TRBV2 to TRBJ2-2; 9 bases match TRBD1. Germline values: CDR1 SNHLY, CDR2 FYNNEI. The CDR3 sequence is 14 residues long. Losses at the gene ends were 4 bases for V and 6 bases for J; bases not matched to a gene: 3. The CDR3 bases are TGTGCCAGCAGTGTCAGACAGGGGGCCGGGGAGCTGTTTTTT. As protein: CASSVRQGAGELFF.